This T cell receptor (beta chain) stems from a study of regulatory T cells in long-lasting Graves disease. Notes on the study in general: More public clonotypes were shared by persistent patients (around 2,500) than by new patients (roughly 970).

The sample holds many counts of this clonotype. Antigen: not known. The TCR beta library used iRepertoire HTBI primers with Arm-PCR amplification of CDR3. As handled by the study authors: Taken together, the samples had roughly 63 TRBV and around 14 TRBJ segments identified. Each CDR3 protein gets one entry after TCRdb re-called the multiplex PCR reads with MiXCR. TCRdb's processing, not the authors' own work, is the source of the V and J calls. Among 500,000 to 700,000 distinct CDR3 sequences listed, approximately 29% were seen once. The time point is: persistent/refractory GD, antithyroid drugs over 5 years with positive TRAb. TCR sequences were obtained from RNA taken from PBMCs. The source was peripheral blood mononuclear cells (PBMCs), collected when the disease was refractory, from a patient treated with antithyroid drugs. This receptor was obtained from a female donor with Graves disease.

The CDR3 here is CASSIALGEGKTQYF. Here the CDR3 DNA reads TGTGCCAGCAGCATCGCACTCGGCGAGGGGAAGACCCAGTACTTC. The V gene is TRBV11-2, the J gene TRBJ2-5; D is tentatively TRBD1 or TRBD2 (5 bases each). The germline V and J ends were trimmed by 5 bases and 6 bases, with 19 bases remaining between them. Germline loops: CDR1 SGHAT, CDR2 FQNNGV. The CDR3 consists of 15 residues.